One T cell receptor beta chain is described in this entry. Its antigen is as yet unknown. The germline V gene has CDR1 LGHNA and CDR2 YSLEER. This CDR3 has 19 residues. V lost 4 bases to trimming and J lost 0 bases, with 22 bases between them. This specimen belongs to a study of response to subunit inactivated influenza vaccine. Study-level findings and limits: Authors suggested few new T cells are recruited by each seasonal influenza vaccination.

TCRdb fed the RT-PCR reads into MiXCR, producing one record per CDR3 protein. The sample lists roughly 780,000 distinct CDR3 sequences; around 18% were seen once. The clonotype originates from a man between 45 and 60 years old who received an inactivated influenza vaccine. V usage is TRBV4-3 and J usage is TRBJ1-5; tentative D call: TRBD1 (6 bases). Sequencing used PBMCs from blood, obtained less than 6 days after vaccination. The CDR3 is CASSLKPDRDTYSNQPQHF. The CDR3 DNA sequence: TGCGCCAGCAGCCTCAAACCGGACCGGGACACTTATAGCAATCAGCCCCAGCATTTT.